A selection of T cell receptor beta chains follows, all from one sample in a study of T-cell memory formation after mild COVID-19. TCRdb itself ran the 5' RACE reads through MiXCR, one entry per CDR3 protein. The table records about 170,000 distinct CDR3 sequences, approximately 12% of them present only once. What was sequenced was PBMCs or a T cell subset sorted from them (not recorded which). Receptor source: a man between 18 and 35 years old who had mild COVID-19 (a few samples of this study predate the infection). Cell type and time point are not known. CDR3s include the opening cysteine and the closing phenylalanine or tryptophan. A D gene is named only where the DNA matches it firmly. For some rows the clone size is stated as once, few or many, or as a class when expanded; others skip it.

CDR3aa: CASSQDGTLSSGNTIYF
CDR3nt: TGCGCCAGCAGCCAAGACGGGACACTCAGCTCTGGAAACACCATATATTTT
j_gene: TRBJ1-3
d_gene: .
abundance: many
v_gene: TRBV4-3

CDR3aa: CASSPFGTGDGGYTF
CDR3nt: TGTGCCAGCTCACCGTTTGGGACAGGGGACGGCGGCTACACCTTC
j_gene: TRBJ1-2
d_gene: TRBD1
abundance: .
v_gene: TRBV18

CDR3aa: CASSLRQGMFF
CDR3nt: TGTGCCAGCAGTTTAAGACAGGGGATGTTCTTC
j_gene: TRBJ2-1
d_gene: TRBD1
abundance: few
v_gene: TRBV28

CDR3aa: CASSLMGSGANVLTF
CDR3nt: TGTGCCAGCAGCTTAATGGGGTCTGGGGCCAACGTCCTGACTTTC
j_gene: TRBJ2-6
d_gene: .
abundance: few
v_gene: TRBV7-3

CDR3aa: CASSPRGGQLNTEAFF
CDR3nt: TGTGCCAGCTCCCCCCGGGGTGGACAGCTGAACACTGAAGCTTTCTTT
j_gene: TRBJ1-1
d_gene: .
abundance: few
v_gene: TRBV18

CDR3aa: CASSRGVGELFF
CDR3nt: TGTGCCAGCAGCCGGGGGGTCGGGGAGCTGTTTTTT
j_gene: TRBJ2-2
d_gene: TRBD2
abundance: .
v_gene: TRBV11-3

CDR3aa: CASSSYTDTQYF
CDR3nt: TGTGCCAGCAGCAGCTACACAGATACGCAGTATTTT
j_gene: TRBJ2-3
d_gene: .
abundance: many
v_gene: TRBV7-2

CDR3aa: CASSSEADQPQHF
CDR3nt: TGTGCCAGCAGCTCCGAGGCGGATCAGCCCCAGCATTTT
j_gene: TRBJ1-5
d_gene: .
abundance: .
v_gene: TRBV7-2

CDR3aa: CASSLSPWHGDQETQYF
CDR3nt: TGTGCCAGCAGCTTATCGCCCTGGCACGGTGACCAAGAGACCCAGTACTTC
j_gene: TRBJ2-5
d_gene: .
abundance: few
v_gene: TRBV7-2

CDR3aa: CASSLLSPYGYTF
CDR3nt: TGTGCCAGCAGCTTACTCAGCCCCTATGGCTACACCTTC
j_gene: TRBJ1-2
d_gene: .
abundance: many
v_gene: TRBV7-9